This T cell receptor (beta chain) was identified during a study of T cells in Graves' hyperthyroidism and ophthalmopathy (dated by TCRdb to about 2019). In the study overall: Peripheral blood samples were taken at initial diagnosis, before any treatment was given. A discovery cohort of roughly 100 patients, roughly 43 with Graves' ophthalmopathy and 55 to 60 with stable Graves' hyperthyroidism, was used to find distinguishing TCR V-J signatures. Prospective prediction of ophthalmopathy was tested in an independent validation cohort of fewer than 20 hyperthyroidism patients and around 16 patients who later progressed to ophthalmopathy. The approximately 98 discovery patients were randomly divided into training and test sets at a 7:3 ratio. The study also compared thyroid tissue and blood T-cell repertoires from more than 5 Graves' hyperthyroidism patients. Following sampling, methimazole starting at 30 mg daily was given to hyperthyroidism patients, and high-dose intravenous methylprednisolone was given to ophthalmopathy patients. The paper describes TCR Vbeta CDR3 sequencing of 120 to 150 peripheral blood samples, made up of roughly 45 ophthalmopathy patients, around 78 hyperthyroidism patients and roughly 17 progressor patients.

The TCR beta CDR3 regions were amplified from RNA transcripts. For the first round of RT-PCR on the TCR CDR3, the HTBI primer set was used together with the Qiagen OneStep RT-PCR kit. Libraries were constructed in a second round of multiplex PCR, after which size selection and purification were performed. The libraries were sequenced on an Illumina HiSeq2000 using paired-end 100 bp reads. The study's processing was this. Raw data were processed with SOAPnuke, discarding reads with adapters, uncalled bases, mean Phred below 15, or no exact constant-primer or identifier match. COPE v1.2.5 was used to merge the high-quality paired reads, and each unique nucleotide sequence was defined as a clonotype. MiTCR v1.1 was used to align the clonotypes against IMGT TRBV, TRBD and TRBJ reference segments. Only V-J combinations with frequency above 0.0001, covering 99.2% of repertoires, were analysed. A TCS score was defined as the ratio of F50 (clonal expansion) to E x V (chaos), with BLOSUM62-based TCRdist applied between CDR3 peptides within each V-J. Welch's t-statistics and random forest reduced roughly 530 V-J features to about 12, which were used in a naive Bayes classifier (R e1071). TCRdb reworked the public reads: Q25 trimming with fastp, MiXCR clone assembly, productive beta chains retained. Every distinct CDR3 protein forms one entry, paired with its most common genes and DNA. TCRdb, not the original authors, processed these V and J calls. This sample is represented by around 350,000 distinct CDR3 sequences; about 18% of them were singletons. In total, the top ten clones hold 3.7% of the sample.

This clonotype was detected many times. It lacks a known antigen. Per-nucleotide qualities are absent, and no much larger clonotype sits a single base away. Stable Graves' hyperthyroidism was defined as no progression to ophthalmopathy during 18 months of follow-up. The hyperthyroidism patients were between 18 and 65 years old and newly diagnosed, with a disease duration of less than 2 months. The study excluded patients with uncontrolled infections, other autoimmune diseases, pregnancy or lactation. Clinical symptoms, serum thyroxine and TRAb, thyroid ultrasound, and orbital computed tomography formed the basis for the diagnoses. Ficoll-Paque density gradient centrifugation was used to isolate PBMCs from 8 to 10 ml of fresh peripheral blood. Total RNA was extracted with Trizol reagent, and quality was checked on an Agilent 2100 Bioanalyzer. Results and caveats for the whole study, not just this receptor: In validation, progression to ophthalmopathy was predicted by the model with more than 65% sensitivity and around 75% specificity, a median of approximately 7.1 months before onset. In cross-validation, a model built on a 13 V-J signature told ophthalmopathy apart from stable hyperthyroidism with 85% to 90% sensitivity and about 81% specificity, and in testing the same model reached 80%/75%. Most expanded thyroid clonotypes (frequency above 0.001) were also detected in blood, suggesting blood repertoires may reflect thyroid immune responses. No statistical method was used to set the sample size in advance, and investigators knew the group allocation.

Reading from cysteine to phenylalanine, the CDR3 counts 13 amino acids. Just the 39-base CDR3 DNA is kept, in frame starting at base 1. As encoded in the germline V gene (reference sequence), CDR1 is DFQATT while CDR2 is SNEGSKA. Germline trimming amounts to 4 bases on V and 1 base on J, with 2 as the count of junction bases outside the gene matches. Recombination joined TRBV20-1 with TRBJ1-1; TRBD1 matches 8 bases in the middle. This clonotype originated in a woman aged 18-29 years with Graves' hyperthyroidism. The specimen was blood. In nucleotides, the sequence is TGCAGTGCTAACAGGGGGGCGAACACTGAAGCTTTCTTT. Its protein product is CSANRGANTEAFF.